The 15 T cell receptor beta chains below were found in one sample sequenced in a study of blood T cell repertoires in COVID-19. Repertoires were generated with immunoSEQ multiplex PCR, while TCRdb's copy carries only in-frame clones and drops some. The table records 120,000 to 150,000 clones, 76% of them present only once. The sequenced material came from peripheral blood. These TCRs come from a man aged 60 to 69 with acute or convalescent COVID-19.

CDR3 region: CASRGQGVRETQYF. CDR3 nucleotides: TGTGCCAGCAGGGGACAGGGGGTGAGAGAGACCCAGTACTTC. The chain employs TRBV5-6 and TRBJ2-5; TRBD1 matches at 11 bases. The germline CDR1 and CDR2 sequences are SGHDT and YYEEEE. J lost 4 bases, V lost 5 bases, and 4 bases had no gene match. CDR3 length: 14 residues.

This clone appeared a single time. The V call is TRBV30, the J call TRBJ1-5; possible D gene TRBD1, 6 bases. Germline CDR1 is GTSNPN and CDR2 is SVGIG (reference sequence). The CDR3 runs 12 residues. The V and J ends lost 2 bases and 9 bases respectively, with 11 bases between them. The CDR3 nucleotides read TGTGCCTGGAGTCCAGGGGAATTGCCCCAGCATTTT. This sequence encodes CAWSPGELPQHF.

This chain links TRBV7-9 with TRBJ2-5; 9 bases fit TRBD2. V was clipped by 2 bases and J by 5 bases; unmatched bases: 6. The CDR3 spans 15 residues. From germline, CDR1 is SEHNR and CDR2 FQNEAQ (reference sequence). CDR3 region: CASSLTAGGGETQYF. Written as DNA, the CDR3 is TGTGCCAGCAGCTTAACTGCGGGAGGGGGCGAGACCCAGTACTTC.

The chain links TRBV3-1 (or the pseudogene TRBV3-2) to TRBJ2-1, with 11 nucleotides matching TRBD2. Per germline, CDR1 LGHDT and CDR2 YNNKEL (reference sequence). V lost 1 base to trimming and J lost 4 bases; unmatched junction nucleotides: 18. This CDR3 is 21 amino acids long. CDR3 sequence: CASSQASPSGRTINPYNEQFF. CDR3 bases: TGTGCCAGCAGCCAAGCGTCCCCTAGCGGGAGGACCATCAACCCTTACAATGAGCAGTTCTTC.

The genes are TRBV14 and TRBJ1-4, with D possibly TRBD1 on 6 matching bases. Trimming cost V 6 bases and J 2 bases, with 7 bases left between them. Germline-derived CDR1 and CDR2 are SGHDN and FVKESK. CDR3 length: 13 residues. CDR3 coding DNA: TGTGCCAGCAGTAGGGGGACTAATGAAAAACTGTTTTTT. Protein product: CASSRGTNEKLFF.

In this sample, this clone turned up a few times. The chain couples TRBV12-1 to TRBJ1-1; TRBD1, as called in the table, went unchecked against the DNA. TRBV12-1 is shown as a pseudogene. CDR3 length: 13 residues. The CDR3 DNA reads TGTGCCAGCAGCTTATTAGGACAGTTTGAAGCTTTCTTT. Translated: CASSLLGQFEAFF.

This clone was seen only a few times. The CDR3 is CASSQDDNGRDNEQFF. DNA of the CDR3: TGTGCCAGCAGCCAAGATGATAACGGGAGAGACAATGAGCAGTTCTTC. The chain carries TRBV4-2 and TRBJ2-1, with a possible D match to TRBD2 (6 bases). Germline CDR1 reads LGHNA; CDR2 reads YNFKEQ. There are 16 residues in the CDR3. V lost 0 bases, J lost 5 bases, and 14 bases lay in between.

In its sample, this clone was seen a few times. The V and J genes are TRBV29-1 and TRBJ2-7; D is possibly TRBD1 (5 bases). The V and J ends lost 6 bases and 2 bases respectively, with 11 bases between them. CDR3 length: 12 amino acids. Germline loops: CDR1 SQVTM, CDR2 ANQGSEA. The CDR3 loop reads CSVLDTTYEQYF. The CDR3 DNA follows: TGCAGCGTCCTGGACACCACCTACGAGCAGTACTTC.

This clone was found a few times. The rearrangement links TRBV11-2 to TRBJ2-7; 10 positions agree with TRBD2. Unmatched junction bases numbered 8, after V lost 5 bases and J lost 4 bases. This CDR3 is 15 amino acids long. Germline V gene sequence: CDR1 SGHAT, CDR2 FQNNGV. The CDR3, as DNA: TGTGCCAGCAGCCCCCCGGGGACTAGCGTATACGAGCAGTACTTC. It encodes CASSPPGTSVYEQYF.

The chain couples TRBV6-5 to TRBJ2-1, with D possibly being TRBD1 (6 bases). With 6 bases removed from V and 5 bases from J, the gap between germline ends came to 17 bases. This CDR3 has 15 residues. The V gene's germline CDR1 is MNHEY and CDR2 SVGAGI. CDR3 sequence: CASRAGTPSNNEQFF. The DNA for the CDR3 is TGTGCCAGCAGGGCCGGGACACCATCTAACAATGAGCAGTTCTTC.

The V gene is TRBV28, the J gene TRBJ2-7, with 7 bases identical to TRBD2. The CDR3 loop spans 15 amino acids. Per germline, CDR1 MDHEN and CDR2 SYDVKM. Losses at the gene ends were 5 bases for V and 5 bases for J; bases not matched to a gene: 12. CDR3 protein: CASSPEAGRVHEQYF. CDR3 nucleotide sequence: TGTGCCAGCAGTCCCGAAGCGGGAAGGGTTCACGAGCAGTACTTC.

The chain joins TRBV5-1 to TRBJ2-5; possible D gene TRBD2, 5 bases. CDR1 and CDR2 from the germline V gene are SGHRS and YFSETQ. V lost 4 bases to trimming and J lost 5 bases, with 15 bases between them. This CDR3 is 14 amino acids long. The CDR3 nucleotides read TGCGCCAGCAGCCCCGGACGGGAATGGGAGACCCAGTACTTC. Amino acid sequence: CASSPGREWETQYF.

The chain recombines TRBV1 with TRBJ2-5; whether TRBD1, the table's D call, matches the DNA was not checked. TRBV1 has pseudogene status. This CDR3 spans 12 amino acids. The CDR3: CTSSFRQETQYF. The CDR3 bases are TGCACCAGCAGTTTCAGGCAAGAGACCCAGTACTTC.

The chain's CDR3 is CASGLAGDTQYF. The CDR3 nucleotides read TGTGCCAGCGGACTAGCGGGAGATACGCAGTATTTT. The chain is built from TRBV28 and TRBJ2-3, with TRBD2 matching 11 bases. Germline CDR1 MDHEN, CDR2 SYDVKM. The CDR3 has 12 amino acids. V lost 8 bases and J lost 5; bases outside the gene matches: 0.

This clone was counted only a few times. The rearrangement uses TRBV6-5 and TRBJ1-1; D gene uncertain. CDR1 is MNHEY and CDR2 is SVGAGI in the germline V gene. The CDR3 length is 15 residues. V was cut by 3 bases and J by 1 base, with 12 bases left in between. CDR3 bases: TGTGCCAGCAGTTATGGTATGCGGGAGAACACTGAAGCTTTCTTT. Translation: CASSYGMRENTEAFF.